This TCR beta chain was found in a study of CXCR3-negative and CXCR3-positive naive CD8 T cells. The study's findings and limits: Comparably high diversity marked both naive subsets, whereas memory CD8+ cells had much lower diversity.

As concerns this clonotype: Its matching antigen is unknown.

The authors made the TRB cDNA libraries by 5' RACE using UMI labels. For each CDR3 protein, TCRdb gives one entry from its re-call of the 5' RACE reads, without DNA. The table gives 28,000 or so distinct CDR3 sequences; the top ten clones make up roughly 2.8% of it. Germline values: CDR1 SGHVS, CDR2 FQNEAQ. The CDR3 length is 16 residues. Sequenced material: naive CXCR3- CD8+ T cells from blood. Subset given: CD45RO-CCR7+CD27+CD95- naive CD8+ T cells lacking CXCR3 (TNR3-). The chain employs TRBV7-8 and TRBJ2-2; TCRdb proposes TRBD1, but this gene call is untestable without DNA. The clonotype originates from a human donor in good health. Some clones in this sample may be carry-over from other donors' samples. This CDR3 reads CASSLTPGTNTGELFF.